The 2 T cell receptor beta chains below all came from one sample that was sequenced in a study of monozygotic twins with inflammatory bowel disease. TCRdb re-called the 5' RACE reads, yielding one record per CDR3 amino acid sequence without DNA. This table lists some 450,000 distinct CDR3 sequences. The specimen sequenced was blood. Receptors originate from a human donor with ulcerative colitis or Crohn's disease, or a healthy co-twin of an affected twin (not recorded which).

The chain is built from TRBV7-2 and TRBJ2-3; there is no DNA to check the TCRdb D call of TRBD1. CDR3 length: 15 residues. Germline-derived CDR1 and CDR2 are SGHTA and FQGNSA. The CDR3 sequence is CASSQAGTSTDTQYF.

V gene TRBV7-3 combines with J gene TRBJ2-3; lacking DNA, the TRBD2 call made by TCRdb goes unchecked. The CDR3 sequence is 16 residues long. CDR1 is SGHTA, CDR2 FQGTGA, per germline. This chain's CDR3 is CASSLGLAGETDTQYF.